This is a list of T cell receptor beta chains from one sample in a study. A single record per CDR3 protein comes from TCRdb applying MiXCR to the 5' RACE reads. In the table there are 7,300 or so distinct CDR3 sequences, 40% of which are singletons. Specimen: memory CD4+ T cells sorted from blood. These receptors were taken from a female donor with breast cancer. Both conserved end residues are part of each CDR3. A D gene is named only where the DNA matches it firmly. Size tells how often a clone was seen (once, few, many) or the class of an expanded clone, and some rows leave it out.

TGCGCCAGCAGTACCGCCGGGCAGGGGGTCTATGGCTACACCTTC	CASSTAGQGVYGYTF	few	TRBD1	TRBV4-1	TRBJ1-2	15
TGTGCCAGCAGCTTAGCGCTACTCGACAGGGGTGGCTACACCTTC	CASSLALLDRGGYTF	few	TRBD1	TRBV7-9	TRBJ1-2	15
TGCGCCAGCAGCCTCCGATCGAATCCCCCTCAAGCTTTCTTT	CASSLRSNPPQAFF	.	.	TRBV4-1	TRBJ1-1	14
TGTGCCAGCAGTTTAGCGTGGTACGGGGGGAACACTGAAGCTTTCTTT	CASSLAWYGGNTEAFF	.	.	TRBV28	TRBJ1-1	16
TGTGCCAGCAGCCTGCTGAACGGTAAACTGTTTTTT	CASSLLNGKLFF	.	.	TRBV7-2	TRBJ1-4	12
TGCAGCGCGTGGGGGGGCCCTAGTTCAGATACGCAGTATTTT	CSAWGGPSSDTQYF	.	.	TRBV29-1	TRBJ2-3	14
TGTGCCAGCAGCCAAGACGTCGCGGGGACCTATGGCTACACCTTC	CASSQDVAGTYGYTF	.	.	TRBV4-2	TRBJ1-2	15
TGTGCCAGCAGTCCCCCGGGGTTCGGGACTCACACAGATACGCAGTATTTT	CASSPPGFGTHTDTQYF	.	.	TRBV2	TRBJ2-3	17
TGCAGTGCTAGAGGACAGGGAACTGAAAAACTGTTTTTT	CSARGQGTEKLFF	.	TRBD1	TRBV20-1	TRBJ1-4	13
TGTGCCAGCAGCTTAGCACGTCAGACCAAAGGGACCCAGTACTTC	CASSLARQTKGTQYF	.	.	TRBV7-2	TRBJ2-5	15
TGTGCCAGCAGCCACTTTGTCCCGTATGGGGAGGACACAAATACGCAGTATTTT	CASSHFVPYGEDTNTQYF	.	.	TRBV4-2	TRBJ2-3	18
TGCGCCAGCAGCTTGGAGAGGTACGAGCAGTACTTC	CASSLERYEQYF	.	.	TRBV5-1	TRBJ2-7	12
TGCGCCAGCAGCCAACAGGGACTCTCTGGAAACACCATATATTTT	CASSQQGLSGNTIYF	few	.	TRBV4-1	TRBJ1-3	15
TGCGCCAGCAGCTTATCCCCAGGGCCCGGTCAGCCCCAGCATTTT	CASSLSPGPGQPQHF	.	.	TRBV5-1	TRBJ1-5	15
TGTGCCAGCGTATCCGGACAGGGAGCCAACTATGGCTACACCTTC	CASVSGQGANYGYTF	medium-sized	TRBD1	TRBV6-1	TRBJ1-2	15
TGTGCCAGCAGTGACCTAAACACAGATACGCAGTATTTT	CASSDLNTDTQYF	.	.	TRBV25-1	TRBJ2-3	13
TGCAGTGCTATACGGGCGGCCTACGAGCAGTACTTC	CSAIRAAYEQYF	.	.	TRBV20-1	TRBJ2-7	12
TGCAGTGCTAGTGACAGGGGCCATAATTCACCCCTCCACTTT	CSASDRGHNSPLHF	large	TRBD1	TRBV20-1	TRBJ1-6	14
TGTTCGGCGGCGGGCTACAATGAGCAGTTCTTC	CSAAGYNEQFF	few	.	TRBV30	TRBJ2-1	11
TGTGCCAGCAGCCAAGAAAGGGGGTTCAATCAGCCCCAGCATTTT	CASSQERGFNQPQHF	.	.	TRBV4-2	TRBJ1-5	15